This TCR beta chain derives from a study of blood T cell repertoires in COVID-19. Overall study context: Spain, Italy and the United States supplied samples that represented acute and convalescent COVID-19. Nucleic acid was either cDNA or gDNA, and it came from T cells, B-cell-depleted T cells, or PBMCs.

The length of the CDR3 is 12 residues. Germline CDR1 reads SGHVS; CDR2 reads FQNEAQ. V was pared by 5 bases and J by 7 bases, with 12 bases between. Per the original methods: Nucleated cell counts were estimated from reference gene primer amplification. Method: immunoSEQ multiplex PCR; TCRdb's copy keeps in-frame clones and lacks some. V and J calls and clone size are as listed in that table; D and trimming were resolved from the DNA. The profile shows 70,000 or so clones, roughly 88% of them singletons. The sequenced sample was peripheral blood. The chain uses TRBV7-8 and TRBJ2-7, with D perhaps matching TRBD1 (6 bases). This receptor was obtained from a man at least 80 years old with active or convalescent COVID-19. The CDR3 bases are TGTGCCAGCAGCATACAGGGTCGGGAGCAGTACTTC. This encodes CASSIQGREQYF. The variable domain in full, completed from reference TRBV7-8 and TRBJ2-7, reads GAGVSQSPRYKVAKRGQDVALRCDPISGHVSLFWYQQALGQGPEFLTYFQNEAQLDKSGLPSDRFFAERPEGSVSTLKIQRTQQEDSAVYLCASSIQGREQYFGPGTRLTVT.